The 26 T cell receptor beta chains listed next were all sequenced from one sample in a study of T-cell memory formation after mild COVID-19. TCRdb re-called the 5' RACE reads through MiXCR, storing one row per CDR3 protein. The sample lists fewer than 350,000 distinct CDR3 sequences; around 15% were seen once. The sample was PBMCs or a T cell subset sorted from them (not recorded which). The receptor source for this set is a man between 18 and 29 years old who had mild COVID-19 (a few samples of this study predate the infection). Cell type and time point are not known.

The sample holds a few counts of this clonotype. V is TRBV29-1 and J is TRBJ1-2; D not resolved. From germline, CDR1 is SQVTM and CDR2 ANQGSEA. Deletions cut 3 bases from V and 2 bases from J, with 10 bases between. CDR3 length: 13 residues. Here the CDR3 reads CSVELTGNYGYTF. CDR3 coding DNA: TGCAGCGTTGAGTTGACGGGAAACTATGGCTACACCTTC.

The CDR3 DNA sequence: TGCAGTGCTAGCCCGGGTTCTGGAAACACCATATATTTT. This sequence encodes CSASPGSGNTIYF. The V and J genes are TRBV20-1 and TRBJ1-3; D is unresolved. V dropped 3 bases and J dropped 1 base, with 7 bases sitting between them. CDR1 is DFQATT and CDR2 is SNEGSKA in the germline V gene (reference sequence). The CDR3 is 13 residues long.

The chain joins TRBV7-9 to TRBJ1-5; a possible D gene is TRBD1 (6 bases). V lost 7 bases and J 3 bases, leaving 10 bases between the germline ends. The germline gives CDR1 SEHNR, CDR2 FQNEAQ (reference sequence). The length of the CDR3 is 13 residues. The CDR3 protein is CASKGTNNQPQHF. CDR3 bases: TGTGCCAGCAAAGGGACAAACAATCAGCCCCAGCATTTT.

This sequence joins TRBV4-1 and TRBJ1-3, with D maybe TRBD1 (6 bases). Trimming pared 1 base from V and 2 bases from J, leaving 9 bases between. The CDR3 is made up of 15 amino acids. CDR1 is MGHRA, CDR2 YSYEKL, per germline. The CDR3 sequence is CASSQGAGAGNTIYF. As DNA, the CDR3 is TGCGCCAGCAGCCAAGGAGCAGGGGCTGGAAACACCATATATTTT.

The chain uses TRBV19 and TRBJ2-1; 9 bases line up with TRBD1. The CDR3 contains 13 residues. With 4 bases clipped from V and 6 bases from J, the junction kept 1 base outside the gene matches. Per germline, CDR1 LNHDA and CDR2 SQIVND (reference sequence). This CDR3 is CASSTTGGNEQFF. The CDR3 DNA sequence: TGTGCCAGTAGTACGACAGGGGGCAATGAGCAGTTCTTC.

This clonotype was found a few times. The rearrangement uses TRBV5-1 and TRBJ1-3, with 11 bases aligning to TRBD1. The CDR3 contains 19 residues. Germline V gives CDR1 SGHRS, CDR2 YFSETQ. The V segment lost 4 bases and the J segment 0 bases; nucleotides outside the gene matches: 12. The CDR3, as DNA: TGCGCCAGCAGCCTTTCCGGGACAGGGGGACGAAGCTCTGGAAACACCATATATTTT. Protein: CASSLSGTGGRSSGNTIYF.

This chain uses TRBV7-9 with TRBJ2-5; 14 bases map to TRBD2. Trimming removed 4 bases from V and 3 bases from J; junction bases left unmatched: 7. Germline loops: CDR1 SEHNR, CDR2 FQNEAQ (reference sequence). The CDR3 contains 17 residues. For the CDR3, the DNA is TGTGCCAGCAGCTCGAACCGGGGACTAGCGGGGGAAGAGACCCAGTACTTC. Translated: CASSSNRGLAGEETQYF.

The gene calls are TRBV7-2 and TRBJ2-1, with 15 bases fitting TRBD2. CDR1 is SGHTA and CDR2 is FQGNSA in the germline V gene. Trimming cost V 4 bases and J 12 bases; bases outside gene matches: 10. This CDR3 contains 16 residues. The CDR3 loop is CASSYLGTSGGHAQFF. The DNA for the CDR3 is TGTGCCAGCAGCTATCTAGGGACTAGCGGGGGGCATGCGCAGTTCTTC.

This clonotype has only a few counts. The chain couples TRBV7-3 to TRBJ2-1, with D perhaps matching TRBD1 or TRBD2 (6 bases each). This CDR3 region has 15 residues. Germline V gene sequence: CDR1 SGHTA, CDR2 FQGTGA. Trimming stripped 6 bases from V and 9 bases from J, with 21 bases between. CDR3 nucleotides: TGTGCCAGCAGTTCCGGGACACCATCCGGGGGTGAGCAGTTCTTC. This codes for CASSSGTPSGGEQFF.

This chain connects TRBV4-1 to TRBJ2-3; 7 bases are shared with TRBD2. Trimming took 7 bases from V and 3 from J; bases not matched to a gene: 7. The CDR3 is 14 amino acids. Germline-derived CDR1 and CDR2 are MGHRA and YSYEKL. CDR3 sequence reads: CASTASGGTDTQYF. CDR3 nucleotides: TGCGCCAGCACCGCCTCGGGGGGAACAGATACGCAGTATTTT.

This clonotype was observed a few times. The genes are TRBV6-5 and TRBJ1-2, with 8 bases matching TRBD1. Germline loops: CDR1 MNHEY, CDR2 SVGAGI. The V and J ends lost 2 bases and 7 bases, in that order; junction bases with no gene match: 6. The CDR3 covers 14 residues. DNA for the CDR3: TGTGCCAGCAGTTACGGACAGGGAATTGGTGGCTACACCTTC. Translation: CASSYGQGIGGYTF.

This clonotype was detected a few times. The gene calls are TRBV30 and TRBJ1-2, with TRBD1 as a possible D gene (5 bases). Germline-derived CDR1 and CDR2 are GTSNPN and SVGIG (reference sequence). V was shortened by 3 bases and J by 0 bases, with 14 bases between the two germline ends. The CDR3 spans 15 residues. CDR3 in amino acids: CAWSVMGESNYGYTF. The CDR3 bases are TGTGCCTGGAGCGTCATGGGGGAGTCTAACTATGGCTACACCTTC.

The table lists this clonotype with many counts. V gene TRBV6-6 combines with J gene TRBJ2-2; D ambiguous. This CDR3 has 13 amino acids. Deletions cut 5 bases from V and 8 bases from J, with 12 bases between. From germline, CDR1 is MNHNY and CDR2 SVGAGI (reference sequence). Here the CDR3 reads CASSPLIGGELFF. The DNA of the CDR3 is TGTGCCAGCAGTCCCCTTATTGGAGGGGAGCTGTTTTTT.

This clonotype was seen a few times. The chain links TRBV6-5 to TRBJ2-7, with D possibly matching TRBD1 (5 bases). This CDR3 is built from 11 residues. Per the germline V gene, CDR1 is MNHEY and CDR2 is SVGAGI. Deletions cut 4 bases from V and 6 bases from J, with 7 bases between. CDR3 bases: TGTGCCAGCAGTTGGGGCCCCGAGCAGTACTTC. It encodes CASSWGPEQYF.

In its sample, this clonotype was seen a few times. V is TRBV20-1 and J is TRBJ2-4; 8 bases map to TRBD1. Trimming removed 1 base from V and 15 bases from J; junction bases left unmatched: 11. CDR3 length equals 13 residues. Germline lookup yields CDR1 DFQATT and CDR2 SNEGSKA (reference sequence). In nucleotides, the CDR3 is TGCAGTGCTAGAGGAGGGGGAGACAGGGGTTGGTACTTC. As protein: CSARGGGDRGWYF.

This clonotype was recorded a few times. CDR3 bases: TGTGCCAGCAGTTACTCTGGGGGCCAACACACTGAAGCTTTCTTT. It is translated as CASSYSGGQHTEAFF. This chain links TRBV6-6 with TRBJ1-1; the D gene is possibly TRBD1 (6 bases). Trimming stripped 0 bases from V and 3 bases from J, with 11 bases between. The germline gives CDR1 MNHNY, CDR2 SVGAGI (reference sequence). This CDR3 comprises 15 residues.

In its sample, this clonotype was seen many times. V usage is TRBV5-4 and J usage is TRBJ2-7; TRBD1 agrees at 9 bases. Per germline, CDR1 SGHNT and CDR2 YYREEE (reference sequence). V was pared by 3 bases and J by 6 bases, with 4 bases of the junction left unmatched. The CDR3 is 13 residues long. The CDR3 DNA follows: TGTGCCAGCAGCTGGGGGACAGGGAGCGAGCAGTACTTC. Amino acid sequence: CASSWGTGSEQYF.

The chain carries TRBV6-2 or TRBV6-3 and TRBJ2-3; 7 bases are shared with TRBD1. The V gene end was trimmed by 8 bases and the J gene end by 5 bases; junction bases not matched to a gene: 1. The CDR3 length is 11 residues. Looked up from germline, CDR1 is MNHEY and CDR2 is SVGEGT. The CDR3 sequence is CASHRGDTQYF. The CDR3, as DNA: TGTGCCAGCCACAGGGGAGATACGCAGTATTTT.

The V and J genes are TRBV6-5 and TRBJ1-6, with a possible D match to TRBD1 (5 bases). The CDR3 runs to 17 residues. Per germline, CDR1 MNHEY and CDR2 SVGAGI. Trimming pared 2 bases from V and 5 bases from J, leaving 16 bases between. This chain's CDR3 is CASSYLSGGSNNSPLHF. The CDR3 DNA reads as TGTGCCAGCAGTTACCTGTCCGGGGGGTCCAATAATTCACCCCTCCACTTT.

There are a few counts of this clonotype. The gene calls are TRBV5-5 and TRBJ2-2; D might be TRBD2 (6 bases). Trimming left V 1 base short and J 4 bases short, with 11 bases between. From germline, CDR1 is SGHKS and CDR2 YYEKEE (reference sequence). The CDR3 runs 15 residues. The CDR3 loop reads CASSLRRDPTGELFF. The CDR3 DNA reads as TGTGCCAGCAGCTTGCGGAGGGACCCCACCGGGGAGCTGTTTTTT.

This clonotype was found a few times. The rearrangement links TRBV7-6 to TRBJ2-3; 10 bases match TRBD2. The CDR3 runs 17 residues. CDR1 and CDR2 (germline): SGHVS, FNYEAQ. J gave up 2 bases and V 3 bases, and 8 bases lay outside the gene matches. In DNA, the CDR3 is TGTGCCAGCAGCTTCGAGGGGACTAGCGAAATCACAGATACGCAGTATTTT. Its translation is CASSFEGTSEITDTQYF.

This clonotype was seen only a few times. The V and J genes are TRBV10-3 and TRBJ1-1, with 8 bases fitting TRBD1. V shed 3 bases and J 5 bases; nucleotides not matched to a gene: 2. The CDR3 length is 13 residues. The germline V gene has CDR1 ENHRY and CDR2 SYGVKD. The CDR3 nucleotides are TGTGCCATCAGTGATACAGGGGGAACTGAAGCTTTCTTT. Protein product: CAISDTGGTEAFF.

This sequence joins TRBV6-2 or TRBV6-3 and TRBJ2-5, with D possibly being TRBD1 or TRBD2 (7 bases each). Per the germline V gene, CDR1 is MNHEY and CDR2 is SVGEGT. The CDR3 extends over 15 amino acids. V lost 6 bases, J lost 5 bases, and 19 bases lay in between. The CDR3 DNA is TGTGCCAGCAGACGGGACCCAGGGGGAGGGGAGACCCAGTACTTC. Translation gives CASRRDPGGGETQYF.

The rearrangement joins TRBV7-9 to TRBJ2-7; D may be TRBD2 (6 bases). V was trimmed by 4 bases and J by 3 bases, leaving 7 bases between them. CDR1 is SEHNR, CDR2 FQNEAQ, per germline (reference sequence). The CDR3 is made up of 12 amino acids. CDR3 in DNA: TGTGCCAGCAGCTGGGGAGGCTACGAGCAGTACGTC. This translates into CASSWGGYEQYV.

This clonotype was picked up many times. The chain has TRBV29-1 and TRBJ1-2, with D maybe TRBD1 (6 bases). CDR1 and CDR2 (germline): SQVTM, ANQGSEA. Deletions cut 0 bases from V and 8 bases from J, with 13 bases between. The length of the CDR3 is 13 residues. The CDR3 loop is CSVEDLTRGGYTF. The CDR3 coding sequence is TGCAGCGTTGAAGATCTGACCAGGGGCGGCTACACCTTC.

This clonotype has ten or more counts. This chain links TRBV27 with TRBJ2-3; TRBD2 is a possible D gene (6 bases). The germline V gene has CDR1 MNHEY and CDR2 SMNVEV (reference sequence). The CDR3 extends over 14 amino acids. Trimming removed 5 bases at V and 3 bases at J, with 12 bases between. Written as DNA, the CDR3 is TGTGCCAGCAGTCTCTTACTAGCAACAGATACGCAGTATTTT. It specifies CASSLLLATDTQYF.